This TCR beta chain was found in a study of response to subunit inactivated influenza vaccine. Study results and caveats: Each seasonal influenza vaccination, the authors suggested, recruits few new T cells.

CDR1 is SGHTA and CDR2 is FQGNSA in the germline V gene. This CDR3 is built from 15 residues. V was pared by 0 bases and J by 6 bases, with 6 bases of the junction left unmatched. There are a few counts of this clonotype. What it binds is not known. TCRdb reprocessed the RT-PCR reads with MiXCR, giving one entry per CDR3 protein. The repertoire has roughly 500,000 distinct CDR3 sequences, 16% of them found once; the top ten carry less than 4%. V gene TRBV7-2 combines with J gene TRBJ2-7; 9 nucleotides line up with TRBD2. The clonotype originates from a man between 50 and 70 years old who received an inactivated influenza vaccine. Sample: CD4+ T cells sorted from PBMCs, taken about 23 months after vaccination. The CDR3 coding sequence is TGTGCCAGCAGCTTAGCGGCGGGGGGGCTGGGCGAGCAGTACTTC. As protein: CASSLAAGGLGEQYF.